This TCR beta chain is drawn from a study of T-cell reconstitution after alpha-beta-depleted transplantation in children. Unique molecular identifiers were used in preparing the TCRbeta library. One entry per CDR3 protein, called by TCRdb with MiXCR from the PCR reads. The sample has around 700,000 distinct CDR3 sequences, less than 15% seen once. The CDR3 has 14 residues. Between the trimmed V and J ends, which lost 2 bases and 1 base, there was a span of 8 bases. Germline CDR1 SGHRS, CDR2 YFSETQ. This clonotype appeared many times. The receptor was isolated from a girl aged 2 to 10 with congenital amegakaryocytic thrombocytopenia, due to receive a stem cell transplant. J is TRBJ2-3 and V is TRBV5-1; perhaps TRBD1 as D (5 bases). The input for sequencing was PBMCs, taken before TCRalphabeta/CD19-depleted stem cell transplant. Here the CDR3 reads CASSFGRGTDTQYF. Written as DNA, the CDR3 is TGCGCCAGCAGCTTCGGCAGGGGCACAGATACGCAGTATTTT.